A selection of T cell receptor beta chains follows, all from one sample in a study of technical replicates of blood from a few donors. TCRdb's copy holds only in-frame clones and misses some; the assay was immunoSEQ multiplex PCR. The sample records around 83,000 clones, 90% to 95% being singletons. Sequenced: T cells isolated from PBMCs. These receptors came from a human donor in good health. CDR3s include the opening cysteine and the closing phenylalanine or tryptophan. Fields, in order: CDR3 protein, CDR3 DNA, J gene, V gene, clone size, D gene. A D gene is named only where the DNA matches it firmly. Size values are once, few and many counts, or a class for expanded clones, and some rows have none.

CDR3 protein: CAWSRESTYGYTF; CDR3 DNA: TGTGCCTGGAGTAGAGAGTCAACTTATGGCTACACCTTC; J gene: TRBJ1-2; V gene: TRBV30; clone size: NA; D gene: NA
CDR3 protein: CASSQDYRVNGYTF; CDR3 DNA: TGCGCCAGCAGCCAAGATTACAGGGTAAATGGCTACACCTTC; J gene: TRBJ1-2; V gene: TRBV4-3; clone size: NA; D gene: NA
CDR3 protein: CAISGTGGRTEAFF; CDR3 DNA: TGTGCCATCAGTGGGACAGGGGGGAGAACTGAAGCTTTCTTT; J gene: TRBJ1-1; V gene: TRBV10-3; clone size: NA; D gene: TRBD1
CDR3 protein: CASSYGGAYGNTIYF; CDR3 DNA: TGTGCCAGCAGTTACGGGGGGGCTTATGGAAACACCATATATTTT; J gene: TRBJ1-3; V gene: TRBV6-5; clone size: NA; D gene: NA
CDR3 protein: CASSLEGQGYEQYF; CDR3 DNA: TGCGCCAGCAGCTTGGAGGGACAAGGCTACGAGCAGTACTTC; J gene: TRBJ2-7; V gene: TRBV5-1; clone size: NA; D gene: NA
CDR3 protein: CSVAMDRGNTEAFF; CDR3 DNA: TGCAGCGTGGCCATGGACAGGGGGAACACTGAAGCTTTCTTT; J gene: TRBJ1-1; V gene: TRBV29-1; clone size: once; D gene: TRBD1
CDR3 protein: CASSLFVGEFYEQYF; CDR3 DNA: TGTGCCAGCAGCTTATTCGTGGGAGAATTCTACGAGCAGTACTTC; J gene: TRBJ2-7; V gene: TRBV7-2; clone size: NA; D gene: NA
CDR3 protein: CASSLRESYNEQFF; CDR3 DNA: TGTGCCAGCAGCTTAAGGGAGTCCTACAATGAGCAGTTCTTC; J gene: TRBJ2-1; V gene: TRBV7-2; clone size: NA; D gene: NA
CDR3 protein: CASSQGTSGTYEQYF; CDR3 DNA: TGCGCCAGCAGCCAAGGGACTAGCGGGACCTACGAGCAGTACTTC; J gene: TRBJ2-7; V gene: TRBV4-1; clone size: NA; D gene: TRBD2
CDR3 protein: CASSWGVGFYEQFF; CDR3 DNA: TGTGCCAGCAGTTGGGGGGTCGGGTTTTATGAGCAGTTCTTC; J gene: TRBJ2-1; V gene: TRBV28; clone size: NA; D gene: NA